The clone carrying this T cell receptor (beta chain) has a handful of counts. Its target is not known. Through a sample-barcoded 5' primer and a J-beta primer mix, a second PCR was run for roughly 7 to 11 cycles. TCRdb re-analysed the 5' RACE reads in MiXCR, keeping a single row per CDR3 protein. The repertoire has around 1,700,000 distinct CDR3 sequences, 28% of them found once; the top ten carry about 8%. This entry is derived from a study of blood T cells in healthy people across ages. Findings and caveats of the study: Expanded clonotype changes were possibly confounded by unknown donor CMV status. Unsorted PBMCs prevented conclusive naive versus antigen-experienced comparison. Older individuals had lower TCR beta diversity per million T cells (the decline was roughly linear). As naive T cell percentage varied, TCR beta diversity correlated strongly with it.

This CDR3 has 12 residues. Looked up from germline, CDR1 is SGHRS and CDR2 is YFSETQ. V was shortened by 6 bases and J by 4 bases, with 10 bases between the two germline ends. V usage is TRBV5-1 and J usage is TRBJ2-5; possibly TRBD2 for D (6 bases). The material sequenced was blood. The clonotype originates from a woman younger than 45 in good health. CDR3 amino acids: CASKEGGETQYF. The CDR3 DNA follows: TGCGCCAGCAAGGAGGGAGGAGAGACCCAGTACTTC.